These T cell receptor beta chains were read from a single sample in a study of T cell repertoires in aging, cancer and after chemotherapy. TCRdb redid the calling of the multiplex PCR reads with MiXCR, one entry per CDR3 protein. This sample carries about 10,000 distinct CDR3 sequences, less than 30% of them seen once, and the ten largest clones take 1.3%. Source material: blood. The receptors were sampled from a human donor in good health. CDR3s include the opening cysteine and the closing phenylalanine or tryptophan. Each record gives: J gene, V gene, CDR3 length, CDR3 protein.

TRBJ2-3	TRBV10-3	16	CAISAFTRDRVDTQYF
TRBJ2-1	TRBV19	13	CASNAGGDNEQFF
TRBJ2-1	TRBV7-6	15	CASSSRDRESDEQFF
TRBJ1-2	TRBV5-1	18	CASSLASGTAVFNYGYTF
TRBJ2-1	TRBV12-3/TRBV12-4	16	CASSSGLRGRHNEQFF
TRBJ1-4	TRBV28	16	CASSLGTGSTNEKLFF
TRBJ2-7	TRBV7-9	13	CPSSKSGFHEQYF
TRBJ2-1	TRBV7-2	15	CASSPGTSGSNEQFF
TRBJ2-4	TRBV7-2	17	CASSLDRFGGAKNIQYF
TRBJ2-3	TRBV6-5	15	CASSAGQRGLDTQYF
TRBJ2-5	TRBV5-1	15	CASSAISSDQETQYF
TRBJ2-7	TRBV10-3	14	CAISTSGSMNEQYF
TRBJ1-6	TRBV7-9	16	CASSMVGTESYSPLHF
TRBJ2-2	TRBV20-1	16	CSAREGTSGLTGELFF
TRBJ2-1	TRBV30	15	CAWSVRPRPSNEQFF
TRBJ2-3	TRBV20-1	11	CSGRGSGRQYF
TRBJ2-1	TRBV18	15	CASSLGWTARDEQFF